In its sample, the clone carrying this T cell receptor beta chain was seen many times. Individual cDNA molecules carried attached unique molecular identifiers. TCRdb used MiXCR to reprocess the 5' RACE reads, holding one entry per CDR3 protein. Here the sample spans around 57,000 distinct CDR3 sequences, less than 14% being singletons. The data are from a study of early T cells in non-severe SARS-CoV-2 infection. Background on the study: Bulk RNA taken from unsorted whole blood was sequenced, leaving chains unpaired.

This CDR3 is built from 14 residues. Germline V gives CDR1 MNHNY, CDR2 SVGAGI (reference sequence). V was pared by 2 bases and J by 6 bases, with 13 bases between. Input material: whole blood. The source of this sequence is an adult who was a healthcare worker with PCR-confirmed SARS-CoV-2 infection or an uninfected control (not recorded which). The J gene is TRBJ1-2, the V gene TRBV6-6, with D possibly TRBD1 on 6 matching bases. The CDR3 bases are TGTGCCAGCAGTTACGATGGACAGCGGAATGGCTACACCTTC. It is translated as CASSYDGQRNGYTF.